This T cell receptor (beta chain) was captured by sequencing in a study of control samples from healthy donors and cancer patients. The protocol was immunoSEQ multiplex PCR, while the TCRdb copy is restricted to in-frame clones and leaves out a portion. Among some 160,000 clones listed, approximately 94% were seen once. CDR1 is SQVTM and CDR2 is ANQGSEA in the germline V gene. The CDR3 spans 12 residues. V was shortened by 3 bases and J by 4 bases, with 10 bases between the two germline ends. This clonotype originated in a woman in her thirties or forties in good health. Input material: blood. The V and J genes are TRBV29-1 and TRBJ2-7, with D perhaps matching TRBD1 or TRBD2 (7 bases each). CDR3 bases: TGCAGCGTTGAGCAGGGGGGGTACGAGCAGTACTTC. Amino acids: CSVEQGGYEQYF.